This TCR beta chain originates from a study of T cells in localized non-small cell lung cancer. In its sample, this clone was seen once. V trimming: 0 bases; J trimming: 3 bases; junction bases outside the gene matches: 6. Germline CDR1 is LNHNV and CDR2 is YYDKDF (reference sequence). This CDR3 is 17 amino acids long. TCRdb's copy holds only in-frame clones and misses some; the assay was immunoSEQ multiplex PCR. The sample holds approximately 12,000 clones; around 83% are singletons and the top ten take 15% to 20%. The material was peripheral blood, obtained before any cancer treatment. The sequence was collected from a male donor aged 60 or over with stage I lung adenocarcinoma. The chain joins TRBV15 to TRBJ2-3; 10 bases fit TRBD1. CDR3 protein: CATSRERDRGRTDTQYF. The CDR3 DNA sequence: TGTGCCACCAGCAGAGAAAGGGACAGGGGCAGGACAGATACGCAGTATTTT.